The text below deals with one T cell receptor beta chain. The antigen is not known. The sample is drawn from a study of identical twins. Via MiXCR, TCRdb re-called the 5' RACE reads, giving one row per CDR3 protein. The sample lists 700,000 or so distinct CDR3 sequences; approximately 21% were seen once. Broader study findings: Compared with unrelated sharing, twin-shared out-of-frame alpha sequences had more low-probability sequences. Memory repertoires showed no such pattern, whereas abundant cord blood beta clonotypes carried fewer insertions.

Germline V CDR1 and CDR2: SGHTA, FQGNSA. CDR3 length equals 14 residues. V was shortened by 5 bases and J by 6 bases, with 14 bases between the two germline ends. Another study also made use of these data, one on T cells expressing NK-cell markers. As reported in that work: Serological testing identified seven of the eight sequenced donors as HCMV-seropositive and one as seronegative.

This clonotype was sampled from a woman under 30 in good health. The V and J genes are TRBV7-2 and TRBJ2-1, with TRBD1 as a possible D gene (6 bases). The specimen sequenced was PBMCs. The CDR3 region has the DNA TGTGCCAGCAGCCCGACAGGCTCGGGCAATGAGCAGTTCTTC. This gives the protein CASSPTGSGNEQFF.